Listed below are T cell receptor beta chains from one sample, sequenced in a study of T cells in Graves' hyperthyroidism and ophthalmopathy. TCRdb called the multiplex PCR reads again in MiXCR, with one record for every CDR3 protein. The profile covers around 690,000 distinct CDR3 sequences, with 17% appearing a single time and 15% to 19% taken by the ten largest. Sequencing used blood. These receptor sequences come from a man in his fifties with Graves' hyperthyroidism. The CDR3 runs from the conserved cysteine through the conserved F or W. D genes are given only for firm matches. Clone size is stated in some rows and not others, as once, few, many or a class when expanded.

j_call	v_call	clone_size	d_call	cdr3_nt	cdr3_aa
TRBJ2-7	TRBV5-1	once	NA	TGCGCCAGCAGCCCACAACCCGCAGGAGGGCCGGACTACGAGCAGTACTTC	CASSPQPAGGPDYEQYF
TRBJ2-1	TRBV28	many	TRBD1	TGTGCCAGCAGTTTGACAGGGGGAAGCAATGAGCAGTTCTTC	CASSLTGGSNEQFF
TRBJ2-1	TRBV20-1	many	NA	TGCAGTGCCATCGCAGCGGACTACAATGAGCAGTTCTTC	CSAIAADYNEQFF
TRBJ2-5	TRBV9	many	TRBD2	TGTGCCAGCAGCGTAGGGGGGGCTAGCGGGAGGGTTATCGAGACCCAGTACTTC	CASSVGGASGRVIETQYF
TRBJ2-7	TRBV5-1	few	TRBD2	TGCGCCAGCAGCTTGGGGGGACTAGCGGGAGGTTACGAGCAGTACTTC	CASSLGGLAGGYEQYF
TRBJ2-1	TRBV6-1	few	NA	TGTGCCAGCAGCTGGGAGGCCTACAATGAGCAGTTCTTC	CASSWEAYNEQFF
TRBJ2-7	TRBV28	many	TRBD2	TGTGCCAGCAATGTAGCGGGAGGGTCCTACGAGCAGTACTTC	CASNVAGGSYEQYF
TRBJ1-4	TRBV28	many	NA	TGTGCCAGTGGGACGGCAGTTAATGAAAAACTGTTTTTT	CASGTAVNEKLFF
TRBJ2-1	TRBV12-3/TRBV12-4	NA	TRBD1	TGTGCCAGCGGGGTTGCAGGGGGCTCCTACAATGAGCAGTTCTTC	CASGVAGGSYNEQFF
TRBJ1-4	TRBV19	NA	NA	TGTGCCAGTAGTAAGAGAGAGCAGGAAAAACTGTTTTTT	CASSKREQEKLFF
TRBJ2-3	TRBV11-2	many	TRBD2	TGTGCCAGCAGCGTCATTAGCGGGAGGTCAGATACGCAGTATTTT	CASSVISGRSDTQYF
TRBJ2-1	TRBV28	NA	NA	TGTGCCAGCAGTTCCCAGGTCTATCGACTTGAGAGCTCCTACAATGAGCAGTTCTTC	CASSSQVYRLESSYNEQFF
TRBJ2-1	TRBV7-2	NA	TRBD2	TGTGCCAGCAGGTCTGCGGGAGGCGGGGTAGGTGAGCAGTTCTTC	CASRSAGGGVGEQFF
TRBJ2-1	TRBV7-3	many	TRBD1	TGTGCCAGCAGCTTACCGGGACAGGGGAACAATGAGCAGTTCTTC	CASSLPGQGNNEQFF
TRBJ2-2	TRBV28	many	TRBD1	TGTGCCAGCAGGACAGGGGAAAGCACCGGGGAGCTGTTTTTT	CASRTGESTGELFF
TRBJ1-4	TRBV7-9	NA	NA	TGTGCCAGCAGCTTAGTCAGGGGAAACCCGCTTGCTAATGAAAAACTGTTTTTT	CASSLVRGNPLANEKLFF
TRBJ1-1	TRBV9	few	NA	TGTGCCAGCAGCGTAAACCCCGGCAGCGATAGTCCCATGAACACTGAAGCTTTCTTT	CASSVNPGSDSPMNTEAFF
TRBJ2-5	TRBV15	NA	TRBD2	TGTGCCACCAACAGCCGACTAGCTAAAGAGACCCAGTACTTC	CATNSRLAKETQYF
TRBJ1-1	TRBV5-1	NA	NA	TGCGCCAGCAGCTTGGGACTTGGGTCTGTCACTGAAGCTTTCTTT	CASSLGLGSVTEAFF
TRBJ2-1	TRBV12-3/TRBV12-4	many	NA	TGTGCCAGCAGTTTAGGAGCGTACAATGAGCAGTTCTTC	CASSLGAYNEQFF
TRBJ2-5	TRBV11-1	NA	TRBD2	TGTGCCAGCAGCTTATTGGAGCCCGGACTAGGCCAAGAGACCCAGTACTTC	CASSLLEPGLGQETQYF
TRBJ1-1	TRBV19	many	TRBD1	TGTGCCAGCAGCAGGGGACAGCTGAACACTGAAGCTTTCTTT	CASSRGQLNTEAFF
TRBJ2-1	TRBV7-9	NA	NA	TGTGCCAGCAGCTTAGATAGCGGCGGTAGGGGCTATGAGCAGTTCTTC	CASSLDSGGRGYEQFF
TRBJ1-1	TRBV6-5	few	NA	TGTGCCAGCAGTTACGCGGGCTGGGGAGGCGGCACTGAAGCTTTCTTT	CASSYAGWGGGTEAFF
TRBJ2-3	TRBV28	NA	TRBD2	TGTGCCAGCAGTTCGATTATCCGGACTAGCGGGAGCACAGATACGCAGTATTTT	CASSSIIRTSGSTDTQYF
TRBJ1-3	TRBV5-1	NA	NA	TGCGCCAGCAGCTCTTCACTTGGAAACACCATATATTTT	CASSSSLGNTIYF
TRBJ2-5	TRBV28	NA	NA	TGTGCCAGCAGTCGGGAACCACAGTGTTACTTC	CASSREPQCYF
TRBJ2-2	TRBV12-3/TRBV12-4	few	NA	TGTGCCAGCAGTTTAGTCGCGAACACCGGGGAGCTGTCTTTT	CASSLVANTGELSF
TRBJ2-3	TRBV18	NA	TRBD2	TGTGCCAGCTCACCAAACGACGGGAGGGCCGTCAATACGCAGTATTTT	CASSPNDGRAVNTQYF
TRBJ1-1	TRBV24-1	few	NA	TGTGCCACCAGTTTGGGCGGTGGGGATACTGAAGCTTTCTTT	CATSLGGGDTEAFF
TRBJ2-1	TRBV11-2	many	TRBD2	TGTGCCAGCAGCTCTAGCGGGAGGAAGTACAATGAGCAGTTCTTC	CASSSSGRKYNEQFF
TRBJ1-5	TRBV10-3	NA	NA	TGTGCCATCGGGGCGGGTCGAGGCCAGCCCCAGCATTTT	CAIGAGRGQPQHF
TRBJ2-7	TRBV11-2	many	NA	TGTGCCAGCAGCTCAAAGTGGGGCCTTCGGAACGAGCAGTACTTC	CASSSKWGLRNEQYF
TRBJ1-4	TRBV18	many	NA	TGTGCCAGCTCACGCGGACGTTCGGGGGAAAAACTGTTTTTT	CASSRGRSGEKLFF
TRBJ1-4	TRBV28	few	NA	TGTGCCAGCAGTTGGACCGGGACGCTGGACGAAAAACTGTTTTTT	CASSWTGTLDEKLFF
TRBJ1-1	TRBV28	NA	NA	TGTGCCAGCAGTTTAATTAGTCAAGTGAACACTGAAGCTTTCTTT	CASSLISQVNTEAFF
TRBJ2-5	TRBV6-1	NA	NA	TGTGCCAGCAGCGAGGGCGCCGTCGGGACCCAGTACTTC	CASSEGAVGTQYF
TRBJ2-7	TRBV30	many	NA	TGTGCCTGGAGTTCAGGGGCGGGAGAGCAGTACTTC	CAWSSGAGEQYF
TRBJ2-1	TRBV3-1	NA	NA	TGTGCCAGCAGCCAGACACCACTGGCCTACAATGAGCAGTTCTTC	CASSQTPLAYNEQFF
TRBJ2-6	TRBV30	many	TRBD1	TGTGCCTGGAGTGCCAGAGGCCGGGACAGGGTAGTTGCTGGGGCCAACGTCCTGACTTTC	CAWSARGRDRVVAGANVLTF
TRBJ2-5	TRBV6-1	NA	TRBD1	TGTGCCAGCTCCGGGACAGGGGGCTTAACCCAAGAGACCCAGTACTTC	CASSGTGGLTQETQYF
TRBJ2-7	TRBV6-2/TRBV6-3	many	NA	TGTGCCAGCAGTTACTGCGTGGGAGGATGCGAGCAGTACTTC	CASSYCVGGCEQYF
TRBJ2-7	TRBV5-1	many	TRBD2	TGCGCCAGCAGCTTGGCACTAGCGGGCAGAAGCTCCTACGAGCAGTACTTC	CASSLALAGRSSYEQYF
TRBJ2-6	TRBV10-3	many	TRBD1	TGTGCCATCAGTGAGCCCGACTCACCAGGGGGCAACGTCCTGACTTTC	CAISEPDSPGGNVLTF
TRBJ1-1	TRBV20-1	NA	NA	TGCAGATCGGGACACCTGAACACTGAAGCTTTCTTT	CRSGHLNTEAFF
TRBJ2-3	TRBV7-2	few	NA	TGTGCCAGCAGCTGGCCCGGCGCAGATACGCAGTATTTT	CASSWPGADTQYF
TRBJ2-1	TRBV7-8	many	NA	TGTGCCAGCAGCTTTGACCTATCCGATGAGCAGTTCTTC	CASSFDLSDEQFF
TRBJ2-2	TRBV11-2	many	NA	TGTGCCAGCAGCTCGGGACGGACGAACACCGGGGAGCTGTTTTTT	CASSSGRTNTGELFF
TRBJ1-1	TRBV11-2	few	NA	TGTGCCAGCAGCCCAAACCGGGCGGTGAACACTGAAGCTTTCTTT	CASSPNRAVNTEAFF
TRBJ2-7	TRBV20-1	NA	NA	TGCAGTGCTAGAGAAGGAAAGCTCGTCTACGAGCAGTACTTC	CSAREGKLVYEQYF
TRBJ1-3	TRBV7-2	NA	NA	TGTGCCAGCAGCTTAGCACCGGGCACTGGAAACACCATATATTTT	CASSLAPGTGNTIYF